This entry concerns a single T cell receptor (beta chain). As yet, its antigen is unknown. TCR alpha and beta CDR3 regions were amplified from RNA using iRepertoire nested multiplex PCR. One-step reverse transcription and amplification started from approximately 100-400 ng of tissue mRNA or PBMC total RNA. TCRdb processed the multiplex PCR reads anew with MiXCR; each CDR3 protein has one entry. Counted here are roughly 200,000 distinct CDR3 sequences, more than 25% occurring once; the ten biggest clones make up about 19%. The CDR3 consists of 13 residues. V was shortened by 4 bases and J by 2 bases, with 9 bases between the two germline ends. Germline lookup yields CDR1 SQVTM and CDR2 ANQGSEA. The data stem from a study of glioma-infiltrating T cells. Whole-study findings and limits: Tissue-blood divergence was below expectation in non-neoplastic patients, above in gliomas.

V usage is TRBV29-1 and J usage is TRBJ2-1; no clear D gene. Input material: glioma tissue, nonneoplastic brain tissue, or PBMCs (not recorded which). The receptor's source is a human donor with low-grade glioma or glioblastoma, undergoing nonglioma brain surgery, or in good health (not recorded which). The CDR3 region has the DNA TGCAGCGTTGTGGGTATAACCTACAATGAGCAGTTCTTC. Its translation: CSVVGITYNEQFF.